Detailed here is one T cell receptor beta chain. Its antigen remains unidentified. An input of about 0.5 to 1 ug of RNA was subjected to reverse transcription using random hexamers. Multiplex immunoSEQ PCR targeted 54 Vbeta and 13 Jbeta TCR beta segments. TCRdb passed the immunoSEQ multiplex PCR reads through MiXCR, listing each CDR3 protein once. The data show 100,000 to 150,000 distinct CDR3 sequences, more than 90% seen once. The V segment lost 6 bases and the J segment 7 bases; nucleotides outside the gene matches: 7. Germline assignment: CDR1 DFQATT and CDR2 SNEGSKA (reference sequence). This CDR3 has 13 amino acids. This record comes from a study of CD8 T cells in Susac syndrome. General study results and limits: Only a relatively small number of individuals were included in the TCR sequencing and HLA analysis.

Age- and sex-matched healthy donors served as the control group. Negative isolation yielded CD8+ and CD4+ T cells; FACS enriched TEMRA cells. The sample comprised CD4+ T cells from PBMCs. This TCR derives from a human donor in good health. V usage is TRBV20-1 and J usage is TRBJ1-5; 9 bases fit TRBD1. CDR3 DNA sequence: TGCAGTGCGGGGACAGGGCTGGAACAGCCCCAGCATTTT. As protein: CSAGTGLEQPQHF.